This T cell receptor beta chain was sequenced during a study of blood T cell repertoires in COVID-19. Study overall: Acute-phase and convalescent COVID-19 samples originated in the United States, Italy and Spain. T cells, B-cell-depleted T cells, or PBMCs provided the cDNA or gDNA that served as material.

The CDR3 covers 16 residues. Between the trimmed V and J ends, which lost 2 bases and 5 bases, there was a span of 16 bases. Germline V gene sequence: CDR1 SGHNT, CDR2 YYREEE (reference sequence). Per the original data handling: The authors estimated nucleated cell counts from reference gene primer amplification. The protocol was immunoSEQ multiplex PCR, while the TCRdb copy is restricted to in-frame clones and leaves out a portion. The V and J calls and the clone size are those of that table, but D and trimming were determined from the DNA. The data show tens of thousands of clones, about four fifths seen once.

Specimen: peripheral blood. This clonotype was sampled from a woman aged 55-70 years with acute or convalescent COVID-19. The rearrangement joins TRBV5-4 to TRBJ2-2; weak D call: TRBD2 (5 bases). CDR3 DNA: TGTGCCAGCAGCTTTCGGGGAAACCGAGGGACCGGGGAGCTGTTTTTT. Translation: CASSFRGNRGTGELFF.